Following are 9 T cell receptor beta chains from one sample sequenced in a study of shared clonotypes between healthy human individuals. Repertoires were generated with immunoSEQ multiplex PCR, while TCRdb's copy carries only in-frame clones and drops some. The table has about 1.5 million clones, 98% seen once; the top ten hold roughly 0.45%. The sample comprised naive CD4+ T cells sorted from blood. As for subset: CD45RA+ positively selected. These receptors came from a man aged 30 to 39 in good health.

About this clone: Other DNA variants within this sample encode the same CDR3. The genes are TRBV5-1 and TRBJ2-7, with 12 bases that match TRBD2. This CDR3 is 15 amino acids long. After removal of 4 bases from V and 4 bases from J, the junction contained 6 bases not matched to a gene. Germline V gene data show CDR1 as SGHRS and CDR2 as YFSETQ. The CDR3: CASSPGLAGLYEQYF. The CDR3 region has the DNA TGCGCCAGCAGCCCTGGACTAGCGGGACTATACGAGCAGTACTTC.

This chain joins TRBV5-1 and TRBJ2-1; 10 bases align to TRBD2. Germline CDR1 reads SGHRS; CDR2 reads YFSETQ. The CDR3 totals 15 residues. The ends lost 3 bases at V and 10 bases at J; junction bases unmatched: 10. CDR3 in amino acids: CASSWGLATDGEQFF. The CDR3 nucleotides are TGCGCCAGCAGCTGGGGACTAGCGACTGACGGCGAGCAGTTCTTC.

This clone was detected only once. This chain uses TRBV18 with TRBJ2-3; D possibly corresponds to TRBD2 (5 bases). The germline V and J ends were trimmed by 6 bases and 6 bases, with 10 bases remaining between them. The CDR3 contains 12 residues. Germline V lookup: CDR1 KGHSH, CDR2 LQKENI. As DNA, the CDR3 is TGTGCCAGCTCCCGCCGGAGGGATACGCAGTATTTT. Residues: CASSRRRDTQYF.

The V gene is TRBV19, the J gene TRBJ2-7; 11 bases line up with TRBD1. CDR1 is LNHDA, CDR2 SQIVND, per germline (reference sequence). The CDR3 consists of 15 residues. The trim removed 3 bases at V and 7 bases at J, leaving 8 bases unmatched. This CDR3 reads CASSMPGQGVGEQYF. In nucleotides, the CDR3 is TGTGCCAGTAGTATGCCGGGACAGGGGGTGGGAGAGCAGTACTTC. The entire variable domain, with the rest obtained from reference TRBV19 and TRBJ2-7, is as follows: DGGITQSPKYLFRKEGQNVTLSCEQNLNHDAMYWYRQDPGQGLRLIYYSQIVNDFQKGDIAEGYSVSREKKESFPLTVTSAQKNPTAFYLCASSMPGQGVGEQYFGPGTRLTVT.

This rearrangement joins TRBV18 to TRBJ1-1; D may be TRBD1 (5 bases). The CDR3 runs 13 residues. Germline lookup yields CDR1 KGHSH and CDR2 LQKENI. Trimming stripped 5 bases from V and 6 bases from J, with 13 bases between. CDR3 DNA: TGTGCCAGCTCAATTCAGGGAGGTTCTGAAGCTTTCTTT. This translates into CASSIQGGSEAFF. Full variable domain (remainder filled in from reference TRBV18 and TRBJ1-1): NAGVMQNPRHLVRRRGQEARLRCSPMKGHSHVYWYRQLPEEGLKFMVYLQKENIIDESGMPKERFSAEFPKEGPSILRIQQVVRGDSAAYFCASSIQGGSEAFFGQGTRLTVV.

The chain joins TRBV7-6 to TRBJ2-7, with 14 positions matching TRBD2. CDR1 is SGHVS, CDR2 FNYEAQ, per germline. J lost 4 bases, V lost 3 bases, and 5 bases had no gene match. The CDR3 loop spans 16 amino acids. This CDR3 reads CASSLAGTSGSYEQYF. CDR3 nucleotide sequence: TGTGCCAGCAGCTTGGCCGGGACTAGCGGGAGTTACGAGCAGTACTTC.

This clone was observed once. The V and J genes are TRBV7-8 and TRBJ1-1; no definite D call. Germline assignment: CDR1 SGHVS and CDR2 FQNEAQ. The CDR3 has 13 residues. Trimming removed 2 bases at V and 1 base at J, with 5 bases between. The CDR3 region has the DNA TGTGCCAGCAGCTTATACGGGAACACTGAAGCTTTCTTT. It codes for CASSLYGNTEAFF.

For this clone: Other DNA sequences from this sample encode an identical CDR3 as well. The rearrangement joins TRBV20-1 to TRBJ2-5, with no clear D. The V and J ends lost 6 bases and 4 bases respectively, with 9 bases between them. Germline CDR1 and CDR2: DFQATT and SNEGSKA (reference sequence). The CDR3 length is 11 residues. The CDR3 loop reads CSARPAETQYF. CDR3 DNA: TGCAGTGCCCGCCCCGCAGAGACCCAGTACTTC.

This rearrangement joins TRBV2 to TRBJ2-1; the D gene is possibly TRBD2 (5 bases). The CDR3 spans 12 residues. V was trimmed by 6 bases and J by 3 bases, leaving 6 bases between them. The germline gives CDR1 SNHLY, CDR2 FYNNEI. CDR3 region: CASSDYYNEQFF. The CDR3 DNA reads TGTGCCAGCAGCGACTACTACAATGAGCAGTTCTTC.